One sample yielded the 25 T cell receptor beta chains listed below, sequenced in a study of human T cells and chemical hapten exposure. TCRdb ran MiXCR on the RACE reads and lists one entry per CDR3 protein. Altogether 330,000 or so distinct CDR3 sequences are present, more than 5% being singletons, with the ten largest covering approximately 5.4%. Time point given: patch test 2, 6 weeks after DPC sensitization. Treatment meaning: therapeutic diphenylcyclopropenone sensitization with weekly scalp DPC. The sequencing used whole blood, collected in connection with sensitization to the hapten diphenylcyclopropenone (DPC). The origin of the receptors is a woman aged 18 to 35 with alopecia areata. Some clones in this sample may be carry-over from other donors' samples.

Many counts were recorded for this clonotype. V and J are TRBV12-3 or TRBV12-4 and TRBJ1-4; possibly TRBD1 for D (6 bases). The CDR3 length is 17 residues. Deletions cut 6 bases from V and 3 bases from J, with 20 bases between. CDR3 region: CASRTGQRRIPNEKLFF. DNA for the CDR3: TGTGCCAGCAGGACCGGACAGAGAAGGATTCCTAATGAAAAACTGTTTTTT.

In its sample, this clonotype was seen a few times. The CDR3 nucleotides are TGCAGCGTTGAAGTTGGTCAGGGGGTCGACGAGCAGTACTTC. It codes for CSVEVGQGVDEQYF. V usage is TRBV29-1 and J usage is TRBJ2-7, with 7 bases that match TRBD1. The CDR3 contains 14 residues. The ends lost 1 base at V and 5 bases at J; junction bases unmatched: 8. Germline CDR1 reads SQVTM; CDR2 reads ANQGSEA.

This clonotype was detected ten times or more. This sequence joins TRBV29-1 and TRBJ1-2; TRBD1 might be the D (6 bases). CDR1 SQVTM and CDR2 ANQGSEA come from the germline V gene. CDR3 size: 15 residues. V shed 0 bases and J shed 3 bases, with 14 bases lying between them. The CDR3 here is CSVEDSSGADYGYTF. CDR3 coding DNA: TGCAGCGTTGAAGATAGTTCAGGGGCCGACTATGGCTACACCTTC.

This clonotype was detected a few times. This sequence joins TRBV7-9 and TRBJ2-3, with 7 bases identical to TRBD2. Germline V gene sequence: CDR1 SEHNR, CDR2 FQNEAQ (reference sequence). V lost 4 bases to trimming and J lost 2 bases; unmatched junction nucleotides: 6. The CDR3 sequence is 15 residues long. CDR3 coding DNA: TGTGCCAGCAGCTCCTCCGGGACTACCACAGATACGCAGTATTTT. Its translation is CASSSSGTTTDTQYF.

This clonotype was picked up many times. The chain combines TRBV6-5 with TRBJ2-1; 11 nucleotides line up with TRBD1. CDR1 is MNHEY and CDR2 is SVGAGI in the germline V gene. The CDR3 spans 14 residues. The V gene end was trimmed by 4 bases and the J gene end by 8 bases; junction bases not matched to a gene: 4. The CDR3 coding sequence is TGTGCCAGCAGTTCGGACAGGGGGCACTATGAGCAGTTCTTC. Protein: CASSSDRGHYEQFF.

This clonotype was seen many times. The chain carries TRBV4-2 and TRBJ2-7, with D unresolved. The germline gives CDR1 LGHNA, CDR2 YNFKEQ. Trimming left V 4 bases short and J 6 bases short, with 10 bases between. This CDR3 region has 12 residues. The CDR3 DNA reads as TGTGCCAGCAGCCCGCGGTCGTCCGAGCAGTACTTC. Residues: CASSPRSSEQYF.

The CDR3 DNA sequence: TGTGCCAGCAGGCCCTTTGGAAGCGGGGGTTACAATGAGCAGTTCTTC. Its protein product is CASRPFGSGGYNEQFF. V and J are TRBV27 and TRBJ2-1; TRBD2 agrees at 8 bases. This CDR3 has 16 amino acids. CDR1 is MNHEY and CDR2 is SMNVEV in the germline V gene (reference sequence). Trimming at V came to 6 bases and at J to 4 bases, leaving 11 bases not matched to a gene.

This clonotype occurred a few times. V and J are TRBV12-3 or TRBV12-4 and TRBJ1-3; D remains unclear. There are 16 residues in the CDR3. The V and J ends lost 3 bases and 0 bases respectively, with 12 bases between them. The CDR3 protein is CASSFSVTYSGNTIYF. CDR3 in DNA: TGTGCCAGCAGTTTCAGTGTTACCTACTCTGGAAACACCATATATTTT.

Ten or more counts support this clonotype. The chain couples TRBV7-9 to TRBJ1-6; 8 bases are a match to TRBD1. Per the germline V gene, CDR1 is SEHNR and CDR2 is FQNEAQ (reference sequence). V trimming: 7 bases; J trimming: 5 bases; junction bases outside the gene matches: 7. This CDR3 is 15 amino acids long. CDR3 nucleotides: TGTGCCAGCACCGTATGGGGACAGGATAATTCACCCCTCCACTTT. It translates to CASTVWGQDNSPLHF.

This clonotype was seen at least ten times. The V gene is TRBV7-9, the J gene TRBJ1-1; 7 positions match TRBD1. CDR1 SEHNR and CDR2 FQNEAQ come from the germline V gene (reference sequence). Trimming removed 4 bases from V and 3 bases from J; junction bases left unmatched: 8. This CDR3 contains 15 residues. Here the CDR3 reads CASSSAGGTDTEAFF. CDR3 nucleotide sequence: TGTGCCAGCAGCTCTGCAGGGGGGACGGACACTGAAGCTTTCTTT.

The chain couples TRBV28 to TRBJ2-7; D perhaps matches TRBD2 (6 bases). The V end lost 4 bases, the J end lost 4 bases, and 17 bases lay between the germline ends. Germline CDR1 reads MDHEN; CDR2 reads SYDVKM. This CDR3 is 15 amino acids long. CDR3 sequence: CASSSRGSGRYEQYF. The DNA of the CDR3 is TGTGCCAGCAGTTCCCGGGGGTCTGGAAGGTACGAGCAGTACTTC. Supplemented by reference TRBV28 and TRBJ2-7, the full variable domain reads DVKVTQSSRYLVKRTGEKVFLECVQDMDHENMFWYRQDPGLGLRLIYFSYDVKMKEKGDIPEGYSVSREKKERFSLILESASTNQTSMYLCASSSRGSGRYEQYFGPGTRLTVT.

In its sample, this clonotype was seen a few times. V usage is TRBV9 and J usage is TRBJ2-7; 10 nucleotides agree with TRBD1. This CDR3 has 15 residues. Germline CDR1 is SGDLS and CDR2 is YYNGEE. The trim removed 5 bases at V and 2 bases at J, leaving 7 bases unmatched. The chain's CDR3 is CASSAGTGATYEQYF. The CDR3 coding sequence is TGTGCCAGCAGTGCCGGGACAGGGGCAACCTACGAGCAGTACTTC.

In this sample, this clonotype turned up many times. The rearrangement links TRBV12-3 or TRBV12-4 to TRBJ1-1; tentative D call: TRBD1 (5 bases). The CDR3 spans 14 residues. The V and J ends lost 3 bases and 4 bases respectively, with 12 bases between them. For the CDR3, the DNA is TGTGCCAGCAGTTTGGACACGAGGGGCACTGAAGCTTTCTTT. Protein product: CASSLDTRGTEAFF.

Only a few counts were recorded for this clonotype. The chain uses TRBV9 and TRBJ2-1, with D unclear. The CDR3 contains 14 residues. Trimming took off 6 bases at V and 3 bases at J, with 13 bases between the two ends. Germline CDR1 is SGDLS and CDR2 is YYNGEE. The CDR3 here is CASTPGGYYNEQFF. CDR3 DNA: TGTGCCAGCACGCCAGGCGGCTACTACAATGAGCAGTTCTTC.

Many counts were recorded for this clonotype. The chain carries TRBV18 and TRBJ1-2; D is perhaps TRBD1 (5 bases). This CDR3 has 13 amino acids. The germline gives CDR1 KGHSH, CDR2 LQKENI. V was trimmed by 8 bases and J by 3 bases, leaving 13 bases between them. The CDR3 coding sequence is TGTGCCAGCCTTACCACCAGGGACTATGGCTACACCTTC. Protein product: CASLTTRDYGYTF.

This clonotype was detected ten times or more. V is TRBV7-2 and J is TRBJ2-4; the match to TRBD1 covers 9 bases. V was pared by 3 bases and J by 10 bases, with 22 bases of the junction left unmatched. The CDR3 covers 19 residues. Germline values: CDR1 SGHTA, CDR2 FQGNSA. Here the CDR3 DNA reads TGTGCCAGCAGCTTTTGGACAGGGGCTGTCAGGGGGTCAAACATGATTCAGTACTTC. Amino acids: CASSFWTGAVRGSNMIQYF.

This clonotype was detected many times. J is TRBJ1-2 and V is TRBV3-1, with 11 positions matching TRBD1. The V gene's germline CDR1 is LGHDT and CDR2 YNNKEL (reference sequence). The CDR3 consists of 15 residues. Trimming at V came to 0 bases and at J to 8 bases, leaving 5 bases not matched to a gene. CDR3 bases: TGTGCCAGCAGCCAAGACAGGACAGGGGGCGGCGGCTACACCTTC. It encodes CASSQDRTGGGGYTF.

The sample holds a few counts of this clonotype. The rearrangement uses TRBV27 and TRBJ1-6; TRBD1 might be the D (5 bases). The CDR3 consists of 14 residues. In germline, CDR1 is MNHEY, CDR2 SMNVEV (reference sequence). V lost 5 bases to trimming and J lost 6 bases, with 11 bases between them. The CDR3 DNA reads as TGTGCCAGCAGTCTACAGGAATCTAATTCACCCCTCCACTTT. Translating gives CASSLQESNSPLHF.

The rearrangement links TRBV6-2 or TRBV6-3 to TRBJ2-7, with D possibly being TRBD2 (6 bases). CDR1 MNHEY and CDR2 SVGEGT come from the germline V gene. The V and J ends lost 7 bases and 6 bases respectively, with 10 bases between them. The CDR3 consists of 11 residues. Here the CDR3 reads CASTMGGEQYF. CDR3 in DNA: TGTGCCAGCACCATGGGGGGCGAGCAGTACTTC.

The table lists this clonotype with a few counts. The V gene is TRBV27, the J gene TRBJ2-7; the D gene is possibly TRBD2 (6 bases). Germline V lookup: CDR1 MNHEY, CDR2 SMNVEV (reference sequence). V lost 10 bases to trimming and J lost 4 bases, with 17 bases between them. The CDR3 is 13 amino acids. CDR3 nucleotide sequence: TGTGCCACCCCAACGGGACTCGATTACGAGCAGTACTTC. It is translated as CATPTGLDYEQYF.

The rearrangement joins TRBV10-3 to TRBJ2-2; TRBD1 agrees at 7 bases. CDR1 is ENHRY, CDR2 SYGVKD, per germline. CDR3 length equals 14 residues. V dropped 6 bases and J dropped 3; count of bases not matched to a gene: 4. CDR3 residues: CAIRQGLDTGELFF. CDR3 nucleotide sequence: TGTGCCATCAGACAGGGGCTTGACACCGGGGAGCTGTTTTTT.

This clonotype has a count of ten or more. The V gene is TRBV5-1, the J gene TRBJ2-1; D not resolved. Deletions cut 6 bases from V and 0 bases from J, with 7 bases between. This CDR3 contains 13 residues. Per the germline V gene, CDR1 is SGHRS and CDR2 is YFSETQ. The CDR3 sequence: CASTWSSYNEQFF. The CDR3 nucleotides read TGCGCCAGCACGTGGAGCTCCTACAATGAGCAGTTCTTC.

Only a few counts were recorded for this clonotype. The CDR3, as DNA: TGTGCCAGCAGACCTAGCGGGGGCAGAGCGGGGCAGTTCTTC. This codes for CASRPSGGRAGQFF. V is TRBV12-3 or TRBV12-4 and J is TRBJ2-1; TRBD2 matches 10 bases. CDR3 length equals 14 residues. The ends lost 6 bases at V and 12 bases at J; junction bases unmatched: 11.

In this sample, this clonotype turned up many times. The V call is TRBV20-1, the J call TRBJ1-5; TRBD1 aligns across 8 bases. The CDR3 extends over 14 amino acids. V shed 0 bases, J shed 4 bases, and the junction held 2 bases outside the gene matches. CDR1 and CDR2 (germline): DFQATT, SNEGSKA (reference sequence). The DNA of the CDR3 is TGCAGTGCTAGAGATTACAGGGGGAATCAGCCCCAGCATTTT. Its protein product is CSARDYRGNQPQHF.

This clonotype was picked up many times. This rearrangement joins TRBV6-1 to TRBJ1-6; D is perhaps TRBD1 (5 bases). The germline gives CDR1 MNHNS, CDR2 SASEGT. This CDR3 is 14 amino acids long. Trimming took off 5 bases at V and 6 bases at J, with 11 bases between the two ends. CDR3 bases: TGTGCCAGCAGTCCGGGACTGCTTAATTCACCCCTCCACTTT. Residues: CASSPGLLNSPLHF.